The rows below give T cell receptor beta chains drawn from one sample of a study of CD8 T cells in ankylosing spondylitis. TCRdb used MiXCR to reprocess the 5' RACE reads, holding one entry per CDR3 protein. The sample lists about 340,000 distinct CDR3 sequences, 14% to 15% occurring once. The source material was blood, either unsorted or a sorted T cell fraction (not recorded which). Receptors originate from a male donor with ankylosing spondylitis or in good health (not recorded which). The CDR3 runs from the conserved cysteine through the conserved F or W. The order of the fields is V gene, J gene, clone size, D gene, CDR3 protein, CDR3 DNA. A D gene is named only where the DNA matches it firmly. Clone sizes are given selectively: once, few, many, or a class where the clone is expanded.

V gene: TRBV20-1; J gene: TRBJ1-5; clone size: few; D gene: -; CDR3 protein: CSATWGGAGNQPQHF; CDR3 DNA: TGCAGTGCTACATGGGGGGGGGCTGGCAATCAGCCCCAGCATTTT
V gene: TRBV20-1; J gene: TRBJ2-7; clone size: few; D gene: -; CDR3 protein: CSAAKAPRDEQYF; CDR3 DNA: TGCAGTGCTGCAAAGGCCCCCAGGGATGAGCAGTACTTC
V gene: TRBV29-1; J gene: TRBJ1-2; clone size: -; D gene: -; CDR3 protein: CSVGGDRYTF; CDR3 DNA: TGCAGCGTTGGGGGGGATCGCTACACCTTC
V gene: TRBV25-1; J gene: TRBJ2-1; clone size: -; D gene: -; CDR3 protein: CASREQVGIGQFF; CDR3 DNA: TGTGCCAGCAGGGAACAGGTTGGTATAGGACAGTTCTTC
V gene: TRBV9; J gene: TRBJ2-7; clone size: few; D gene: TRBD2; CDR3 protein: CASSASFPGLAGEWGYEQYF; CDR3 DNA: TGTGCCAGCAGCGCCTCATTTCCGGGACTAGCGGGAGAGTGGGGCTACGAGCAGTACTTC
V gene: TRBV6-1; J gene: TRBJ2-3; clone size: -; D gene: TRBD2; CDR3 protein: CASRTAGPYTDTQYF; CDR3 DNA: TGTGCCAGCAGGACAGCGGGGCCTTACACAGATACGCAGTATTTT
V gene: TRBV3-1; J gene: TRBJ2-7; clone size: -; D gene: -; CDR3 protein: CASSPLGPGEQYF; CDR3 DNA: TGTGCCAGCAGCCCCCTTGGACCCGGCGAGCAGTACTTC
V gene: TRBV12-5; J gene: TRBJ2-7; clone size: -; D gene: TRBD1; CDR3 protein: CASGLSRQGASYEQYF; CDR3 DNA: TGTGCTAGTGGTTTGTCCAGACAGGGGGCTTCCTACGAGCAGTACTTC
V gene: TRBV24-1; J gene: TRBJ2-3; clone size: few; D gene: -; CDR3 protein: CATSERSTDTQYF; CDR3 DNA: TGTGCCACCAGTGAGCGTAGCACAGATACGCAGTATTTT
V gene: TRBV12-3/TRBV12-4; J gene: TRBJ2-7; clone size: -; D gene: TRBD1; CDR3 protein: CASSSASTGTEQYF; CDR3 DNA: TGTGCCAGCAGTTCAGCCTCGACAGGGACCGAGCAGTACTTC
V gene: TRBV27; J gene: TRBJ2-2; clone size: many; D gene: -; CDR3 protein: CASSPWDRPGGELFF; CDR3 DNA: TGTGCCAGCAGTCCGTGGGACCGCCCGGGGGGGGAGCTGTTTTTT
V gene: TRBV10-3; J gene: TRBJ2-7; clone size: -; D gene: -; CDR3 protein: CAINRGYEQYF; CDR3 DNA: TGTGCCATCAACCGGGGCTACGAGCAGTACTTC
V gene: TRBV7-2; J gene: TRBJ2-2; clone size: few; D gene: TRBD2; CDR3 protein: CASSPLAANTGELFF; CDR3 DNA: TGTGCCAGCAGCCCTCTAGCGGCGAACACCGGGGAGCTGTTTTTT
V gene: TRBV5-1; J gene: TRBJ1-4; clone size: -; D gene: TRBD1; CDR3 protein: CASSLFTGAREKLFF; CDR3 DNA: TGCGCCAGCAGTCTATTCACAGGGGCGAGGGAAAAACTGTTTTTT
V gene: TRBV3-1; J gene: TRBJ1-5; clone size: -; D gene: -; CDR3 protein: CASSQAGVQPQHF; CDR3 DNA: TGTGCCAGCAGCCAAGCAGGGGTTCAGCCCCAGCATTTT
V gene: TRBV29-1; J gene: TRBJ2-3; clone size: -; D gene: TRBD2; CDR3 protein: CSVEQISGRRPDTQYF; CDR3 DNA: TGCAGCGTCGAACAGATTAGCGGGAGACGCCCAGATACGCAGTATTTT
V gene: TRBV4-1; J gene: TRBJ2-3; clone size: few; D gene: TRBD2; CDR3 protein: CASSFRLGTSGGTSTDTQYF; CDR3 DNA: TGCGCCAGCAGCTTCCGACTCGGGACTAGCGGGGGGACTAGCACAGATACGCAGTATTTT
V gene: TRBV11-2; J gene: TRBJ1-1; clone size: few; D gene: -; CDR3 protein: CASSDRLTEAFF; CDR3 DNA: TGTGCCAGCAGCGACCGACTGACTGAAGCTTTCTTT
V gene: TRBV20-1; J gene: TRBJ2-7; clone size: -; D gene: TRBD1; CDR3 protein: CSARDKDRGSYEQYF; CDR3 DNA: TGCAGTGCTAGAGATAAAGACAGGGGCTCCTACGAGCAGTACTTC
V gene: TRBV19; J gene: TRBJ2-7; clone size: -; D gene: -; CDR3 protein: CASSIGGRSMEQYF; CDR3 DNA: TGTGCCAGTAGTATAGGAGGGAGATCTATGGAGCAGTACTTC
V gene: TRBV9; J gene: TRBJ2-5; clone size: -; D gene: -; CDR3 protein: CASSVAVSQETQYF; CDR3 DNA: TGTGCCAGCAGCGTAGCGGTATCCCAAGAGACCCAGTACTTC
V gene: TRBV3-1; J gene: TRBJ2-3; clone size: few; D gene: TRBD2; CDR3 protein: CASSPLAGRRDTQYF; CDR3 DNA: TGTGCCAGCAGCCCGTTAGCGGGGCGCCGGGATACGCAGTATTTT
V gene: TRBV24-1; J gene: TRBJ1-1; clone size: many; D gene: TRBD1; CDR3 protein: CATSGPGQPFEAFF; CDR3 DNA: TGTGCCACCAGTGGCCCGGGACAGCCTTTTGAAGCTTTCTTT
V gene: TRBV12-3/TRBV12-4; J gene: TRBJ2-2; clone size: few; D gene: TRBD2; CDR3 protein: CASRRPTSGGGPGELFF; CDR3 DNA: TGTGCCAGCAGGCGACCTACTAGCGGGGGGGGTCCCGGGGAGCTGTTTTTT
V gene: TRBV11-2; J gene: TRBJ2-3; clone size: -; D gene: TRBD1; CDR3 protein: CASRLVGTGGTDTQYF; CDR3 DNA: TGTGCCAGCAGACTCGTAGGGACAGGGGGCACAGATACGCAGTATTTT
V gene: TRBV5-1; J gene: TRBJ1-2; clone size: -; D gene: -; CDR3 protein: CASSGGAVWGYTF; CDR3 DNA: TGCGCCAGCAGCGGCGGGGCAGTTTGGGGCTACACCTTC
V gene: TRBV20-1; J gene: TRBJ1-2; clone size: -; D gene: -; CDR3 protein: CSATDLYGYTF; CDR3 DNA: TGCAGTGCTACCGACCTATATGGCTACACCTTC
V gene: TRBV12-5; J gene: TRBJ1-5; clone size: -; D gene: -; CDR3 protein: CASGLVLGEINQPQHF; CDR3 DNA: TGTGCTAGTGGTTTGGTACTAGGGGAAATCAATCAGCCCCAGCATTTT
V gene: TRBV5-1; J gene: TRBJ2-7; clone size: many; D gene: -; CDR3 protein: CASSRDGDYEQYF; CDR3 DNA: TGCGCCAGCAGCCGGGACGGAGACTACGAGCAGTACTTC
V gene: TRBV27; J gene: TRBJ1-2; clone size: few; D gene: -; CDR3 protein: CASSSSYTDGYTF; CDR3 DNA: TGTGCCAGCAGTTCCTCATACACGGATGGCTACACCTTC
V gene: TRBV5-1; J gene: TRBJ1-2; clone size: few; D gene: TRBD1; CDR3 protein: CASSPGQGRLNYGYTF; CDR3 DNA: TGCGCCAGCAGCCCGGGACAGGGGAGACTTAACTATGGCTACACCTTC
V gene: TRBV5-6; J gene: TRBJ2-4; clone size: -; D gene: -; CDR3 protein: CASSLADRAPGANIQYF; CDR3 DNA: TGTGCCAGCAGCTTGGCGGACCGGGCCCCAGGAGCAAACATTCAGTACTTC
V gene: TRBV5-1; J gene: TRBJ1-1; clone size: many; D gene: -; CDR3 protein: CASSQLATGTNTEAFF; CDR3 DNA: TGCGCCAGCAGCCAACTAGCGACCGGTACCAACACTGAAGCTTTCTTT
V gene: TRBV20-1; J gene: TRBJ2-7; clone size: -; D gene: -; CDR3 protein: CSATGGEDEQYF; CDR3 DNA: TGCAGTGCTACTGGGGGCGAAGACGAGCAGTACTTC
V gene: TRBV3-1; J gene: TRBJ2-7; clone size: once; D gene: TRBD2; CDR3 protein: CASSPGLAGSPEQYF; CDR3 DNA: TGTGCCAGCAGCCCGGGACTAGCGGGCTCGCCAGAGCAGTACTTC